This entry lists 6 T cell receptor beta chains sequenced from one sample in a study of CD8+CD57+ T cells in acquired aplastic anemia. Patients chosen for sequencing had shown CD8+CD57+ cell expansion by flow cytometry. Genomic DNA acted as the template from which TCR beta VDJ combination and CDR3 sequence profiling were carried out. A single record per CDR3 protein comes from TCRdb applying MiXCR to the reads. The table includes 220,000 or so distinct CDR3 sequences, roughly 60% detected once. Sequenced material: sorted CD4+, CD8+, or CD8+CD57+ T cells (not recorded which) from PBMCs. These receptors all come from a human donor with aplastic anemia.

V is TRBV9 and J is TRBJ2-2; tentatively, D is TRBD1 or TRBD2 (5 bases each). CDR1 SGDLS and CDR2 YYNGEE come from the germline V gene. The V end lost 2 bases, the J end lost 4 bases, and 9 bases lay between the germline ends. The CDR3 is made up of 14 amino acids. CDR3 DNA: TGTGCCAGCAGCGTCGGGGCCTCCACCGGGGAGCTGTTTTTT. Protein product: CASSVGASTGELFF. The whole variable domain, filled in from reference TRBV9 and TRBJ2-2, reads DSGVTQTPKHLITATGQRVTLRCSPRSGDLSVYWYQQSLDQGLQFLIQYYNGEERAKGNILERFSAQQFPDLHSELNLSSLELGDSALYFCASSVGASTGELFFGEGSRLTVL.

The chain combines TRBV12-3 or TRBV12-4 with TRBJ2-3; D is uncertain. V was cut by 6 bases and J by 4 bases, with 11 bases left in between. This CDR3 spans 13 amino acids. CDR3 region: CASSTRGPDTQYF. The CDR3 DNA reads TGTGCCAGCAGCACTCGAGGTCCAGATACGCAGTATTTT.

CDR3: CASSYGDTQYF. The CDR3 DNA follows: TGTGCCAGCAGTTACGGGGATACGCAGTATTTT. V usage is TRBV7-3 and J usage is TRBJ2-3; no clear D. The V end lost 6 bases, the J end lost 6 bases, and 7 bases lay between the germline ends. The CDR3 covers 11 residues. Germline assignment: CDR1 SGHTA and CDR2 FQGTGA.

V is TRBV7-9 and J is TRBJ2-7, with D possibly matching TRBD1 (6 bases). V lost 6 bases and J 0 bases, leaving 12 bases between the germline ends. The CDR3 is 14 amino acids. Germline lookup yields CDR1 SEHNR and CDR2 FQNEAQ (reference sequence). The CDR3 nucleotides are TGTGCCAGCAGTTTAAAGGGACACTCCTACGAGCAGTACTTC. It encodes CASSLKGHSYEQYF.

The chain recombines TRBV20-1 with TRBJ2-6; D ambiguous. Germline CDR1 reads DFQATT; CDR2 reads SNEGSKA (reference sequence). Trimming pared 6 bases from V and 0 bases from J, leaving 9 bases between. This CDR3 is built from 14 residues. The CDR3 nucleotides read TGCAGTGCCCCAAGGACCTCTGGGGCCAACGTCCTGACTTTC. This translates into CSAPRTSGANVLTF.

The J gene is TRBJ1-4, the V gene TRBV2; D perhaps matches TRBD1 (5 bases). The CDR3 length is 13 residues. CDR1 is SNHLY, CDR2 FYNNEI, per germline. Trimming took 2 bases from V and 4 from J, leaving 5 bases between them. The CDR3 DNA reads as TGTGCCAGCAGTGAAAGGGGTAATGAAAAACTGTTTTTT. Its translation: CASSERGNEKLFF.